This TCR beta chain stems from a study of human T cells and chemical hapten exposure. MiXCR was run by TCRdb on the RACE reads, yielding one entry per CDR3 protein. The data show about 340,000 distinct CDR3 sequences, around 6.9% seen once. Germline-derived CDR1 and CDR2 are MNHEY and SMNVEV (reference sequence). The V gene end was trimmed by 1 base and the J gene end by 5 bases; junction bases not matched to a gene: 3. The CDR3 contains 14 residues. Worth noting for this clonotype: Its target is unknown.

Time point described: patch test 1, 2 weeks after DPC sensitization. Treatment: therapeutic diphenylcyclopropenone sensitization with weekly scalp DPC. Regarding the study as a whole: No change in TCRs above 1 in 1000 frequency was produced by DPC sensitization.

The chain combines TRBV27 with TRBJ2-5; 8 bases are a match to TRBD2. The TCR sequence derives from a woman aged 18-29 years with alopecia areata. Some clones in this sample may be carry-over from other donors' samples. Sequencing used whole blood, obtained in connection with sensitization to the hapten diphenylcyclopropenone (DPC). The CDR3 loop is CASSLFQRGETQYF. The DNA of the CDR3 is TGTGCCAGCAGTTTATTCCAGCGGGGGGAGACCCAGTACTTC.